This T cell receptor (beta chain) was found in a study of human T cells and chemical hapten exposure. Documented time point: pre-sensitization, week 0. Treatment defined: therapeutic diphenylcyclopropenone sensitization with weekly scalp DPC. The starting material, unfractionated whole blood, was used for total RNA extraction. Per germline, CDR1 MGHDK and CDR2 SYGVNS. CDR3 size: 14 residues. After removal of 4 bases from V and 4 bases from J, the junction contained 4 bases not matched to a gene. This clonotype showed up just a few times. From the RACE reads, TCRdb called clonotypes with MiXCR, one entry per CDR3 protein. The table lists fewer than 350,000 distinct CDR3 sequences, about 7.7% of them singletons.

The rearrangement joins TRBV25-1 to TRBJ1-1, with 9 bases lining up with TRBD1. The material was whole blood, obtained in connection with sensitization to the hapten diphenylcyclopropenone (DPC). The source of this sequence is a man aged 18 to 30 with alopecia areata. Some clones in this sample may be carry-over from other donors' samples. The CDR3 is CASSGTGDATEAFF. CDR3 sequence (DNA): TGTGCCAGCAGTGGGACAGGGGATGCCACTGAAGCTTTCTTT.